This T cell receptor (beta chain) was identified during a study of response to subunit inactivated influenza vaccine (dated by TCRdb to 2017 to 2018). With regard to the full study: Deep quantitative profiling of the T cell receptor repertoire was used in the study to follow responses to a trivalent subunit inactivated influenza vaccine.

Overall study results and their limits: The authors suggested that each seasonal influenza vaccination may recruit only a limited number of new T cells.

This clonotype was observed at least ten times. Its binding antigen is unknown. No base-level quality is on record; no much larger clone is a single base apart. Looking up the germline V gene yields CDR1 MNHEY and CDR2 SVGAGI. From the cysteine up to the phenylalanine, the CDR3 has a length of 13 residues. The sequence is cut down to CDR3 DNA, 39 bases in frame from base 1. Trimming removed 4 bases from V and 8 bases from J, leaving 11 bases between the germline ends. Libraries came from RT-PCR. Instrument used: Illumina HiSeq 2500. Clones were called with MiXCR by TCRdb after fastp trimmed the public reads at Q25, and only in-frame beta chains were retained. Each record represents a unique CDR3 protein, reported with the most common genes and DNA among its rows. Counted in this sample were 400,000 to 550,000 distinct CDR3 sequences; around 25% of them appeared once. Around 2% of the sample rests with the top ten.

The sequenced sample was CD4+ T cells sorted from PBMCs, obtained roughly 5 days after vaccination. The receptor comes from a man aged 45-60 years who received an inactivated influenza vaccine. Donor details come from another sample of the same person, matched by shared clones. The V and J segments used are TRBV6-5 and TRBJ2-2; the D gene lacks a confident call. The bases read TGTGCCAGCAGTTTGTCTAACCGAGGGGAGCTGTTTTTT. Protein translation: CASSLSNRGELFF.